The rows below give T cell receptor beta chains drawn from one sample of a study of post-analysis software for immune sequencing data. TCRdb reprocessed the PCR reads via MiXCR and lists one record per CDR3 protein. The sample has approximately 360,000 distinct CDR3 sequences, around 33% seen once. The sequenced material came from blood. The receptors come from a girl aged 10-17 years with multiple sclerosis. CDR3s include the opening cysteine and the closing phenylalanine or tryptophan. Fields, in order: V gene, clone size, J gene, D gene, CDR3 protein, CDR3 DNA. The D gene is left open where the match is weak. Rows may omit the clone size; those that give it use once, few, many or a size class.

>TRBV12-3/TRBV12-4|NA|TRBJ2-1|NA
CASSPSSPYNEQFF
TGTGCCAGCAGTCCCAGTTCCCCCTACAATGAGCAGTTCTTC
>TRBV6-5|many|TRBJ2-7|NA
CASSYSTDIPYEQYF
TGTGCCAGCAGTTACTCGACCGACATCCCCTACGAGCAGTACTTC
>TRBV29-1|many|TRBJ1-2|TRBD1
CSVTGTGYGYTF
TGCAGCGTCACCGGGACAGGTTATGGCTACACCTTC
>TRBV29-1|NA|TRBJ2-5|NA
CSVEGGILQETQYF
TGCAGCGTTGAAGGGGGGATACTCCAAGAGACCCAGTACTTC
>TRBV18|NA|TRBJ2-7|TRBD1
CASSRGQGASYEQYF
TGTGCCAGCTCACGGGGACAGGGGGCGTCCTACGAGCAGTACTTC
>TRBV5-1|NA|TRBJ1-2|NA
CASSPLEKNCGYTF
TGCGCCAGCAGCCCCTTGGAGAAAAACTGTGGCTACACCTTC
>TRBV7-2|NA|TRBJ1-1|TRBD1
CASSLGQGFTEAFF
TGTGCCAGCAGCCTAGGACAGGGTTTCACTGAAGCTTTCTTT
>TRBV5-4|NA|TRBJ2-1|TRBD1
CASGFQGAGYNEQFF
TGTGCCAGCGGCTTTCAGGGGGCAGGATACAATGAGCAGTTCTTC
>TRBV7-2|few|TRBJ2-7|NA
CASSLVAGEQYF
TGTGCCAGCAGCTTAGTAGCCGGGGAGCAGTACTTC
>TRBV12-3/TRBV12-4|NA|TRBJ2-2|TRBD1
CASSPGTGMEAGELFF
TGTGCCAGCAGTCCCGGGACAGGGATGGAGGCCGGGGAGCTGTTTTTT
>TRBV5-1|NA|TRBJ1-4|TRBD1
CASSVYRGRQANEKLFF
TGCGCCAGCAGCGTCTACAGGGGGCGCCAAGCTAATGAAAAACTGTTTTTT
>TRBV4-2|few|TRBJ2-7|NA
CASSTGQALGEEQYF
TGTGCCAGCAGTACCGGCCAGGCACTAGGGGAGGAGCAGTACTTC
>TRBV20-1|few|TRBJ1-5|NA
CSAIKGYSNQPQHF
TGCAGTGCTATCAAGGGTTATAGCAATCAGCCCCAGCATTTT
>TRBV18|few|TRBJ2-5|NA
CASSLSKETQYF
TGTGCCAGCTCACTCTCCAAAGAGACCCAGTACTTC
>TRBV6-1|NA|TRBJ2-1|NA
CASSLDFSPGNEQFF
TGTGCCAGCAGCCTCGACTTTTCTCCGGGGAATGAGCAGTTCTTC
>TRBV5-8|NA|TRBJ2-7|NA
CASSLGKEFYEQYF
TGTGCCAGCAGCTTGGGGAAAGAGTTCTACGAGCAGTACTTC
>TRBV7-6|few|TRBJ2-5|NA
CASSLEWGRETQYF
TGTGCCAGCAGCTTAGAATGGGGGAGGGAGACCCAGTACTTC
>TRBV29-1|few|TRBJ1-1|NA
CSALGRQAEAFF
TGCAGCGCACTAGGGAGGCAGGCTGAAGCTTTCTTT